One sample yielded the 17 T cell receptor beta chains listed below, sequenced in a study of T cell repertoires in cytomegalovirus infection. These receptors have no identified antigens. Each CDR3 protein gets one entry after TCRdb re-called the reads with MiXCR. This sample has around 750,000 distinct CDR3 sequences, with less than 35% found just once. The specimen was cultured CD8+ T cells from PBMCs, collected from culture after CMV antigen stimulation. These receptors all stem from a human donor in good health (CMV status not recorded). Some clones in this sample may be carry-over from other donors' samples.

This clonotype was detected a few times. This chain uses TRBV27 with TRBJ2-3; unclear D gene. V gave up 2 bases and J gave up 1 base, with 22 bases separating them. Germline CDR1 and CDR2: MNHEY and SMNVEV (reference sequence). This CDR3 region has 19 residues. CDR3 coding DNA: TGTGCCAGCAGTTTACTTGCCCCCTCCGGTCGACCTCGCACAGATACGCAGTATTTT. It translates to CASSLLAPSGRPRTDTQYF.

The chain is built from TRBV7-6 and TRBJ1-1; D call uncertain. Trimming cost V 3 bases and J 3 bases, with 8 bases left between them. This CDR3 spans 13 amino acids. Per germline, CDR1 SGHVS and CDR2 FNYEAQ. CDR3 amino acids: CASSFPAHTEAFF. DNA of the CDR3: TGTGCCAGCAGCTTCCCGGCTCACACTGAAGCTTTCTTT.

CDR3 bases: TGTGCCAGCTGTCTCACGTCATACAATGAGCAGTTCTTC. Translated, it gives CASCLTSYNEQFF. The J gene is TRBJ2-1, the V gene TRBV6-2 or TRBV6-3; D is undetermined. V lost 8 bases to trimming and J lost 4 bases, with 12 bases between them. The CDR3 loop spans 13 amino acids. The germline V gene has CDR1 MNHEY and CDR2 SVGEGT.

The chain uses TRBV7-9 and TRBJ2-3; no firm D call. Germline CDR1 reads SEHNR; CDR2 reads FQNEAQ (reference sequence). V lost 5 bases and J lost 2, with 14 bases in between. This CDR3 spans 15 amino acids. CDR3 amino acids: CASSPSVTATDTQYF. In nucleotides, the CDR3 is TGTGCCAGCAGCCCCTCGGTGACGGCCACAGATACGCAGTATTTT.

The J gene is TRBJ1-5, the V gene TRBV7-6; D not resolved. The ends were cut back, 3 bases at V and 3 bases at J, with 9 bases in the middle. The germline CDR1 and CDR2 sequences are SGHVS and FNYEAQ. This CDR3 has 14 amino acids. The CDR3 DNA reads TGTGCCAGCAGCTTCGAAGGTTACAATCAGCCCCAGCATTTT. Translation gives CASSFEGYNQPQHF.

This clonotype came up a few times. The chain combines TRBV7-9 with TRBJ2-7; 11 bases are a match to TRBD1. Germline V lookup: CDR1 SEHNR, CDR2 FQNEAQ (reference sequence). The CDR3 runs 16 residues. J lost 5 bases, V lost 5 bases, and 11 bases had no gene match. CDR3 bases: TGTGCCAGCAGCAGCAGGGACAGGGGGTTGGGGGACGAGCAGTACTTC. It specifies CASSSRDRGLGDEQYF.

This clonotype has at least ten counts. The chain couples TRBV7-6 to TRBJ1-4; D is undetermined. The ends were cut back, 6 bases at V and 0 bases at J, with 5 bases in the middle. CDR3 length: 13 amino acids. CDR1 SGHVS and CDR2 FNYEAQ come from the germline V gene. The CDR3 bases are TGTGCCAGCAGTCCCGCAACTAATGAAAAACTGTTTTTT. It codes for CASSPATNEKLFF.

The chain combines TRBV20-1 with TRBJ1-5; D may be TRBD1 (5 bases). The CDR3 contains 14 residues. The V gene's germline CDR1 is DFQATT and CDR2 SNEGSKA (reference sequence). V lost 2 bases and J lost 4, with 12 bases in between. This CDR3 is CSARRRGKNQPQHF. The DNA of the CDR3 is TGCAGTGCTAGAAGAAGGGGAAAAAATCAGCCCCAGCATTTT.

This clonotype was seen once. The chain carries TRBV6-5 and TRBJ2-7, with TRBD1 identical over 10 bases. This CDR3 has 13 residues. V shed 2 bases, J shed 6 bases, and the junction held 1 base outside the gene matches. Germline V gene lookup returns CDR1 MNHEY and CDR2 SVGAGI. The CDR3 region is CASSYRTGGEQYF. In DNA form, the CDR3 reads TGTGCCAGCAGTTACCGGACAGGGGGCGAGCAGTACTTC.

The chain couples TRBV6-1 to TRBJ2-1, with D perhaps TRBD2 (5 bases). Germline lookup yields CDR1 MNHNS and CDR2 SASEGT. The CDR3 totals 15 residues. Deletions cut 1 base from V and 3 bases from J, with 10 bases between. CDR3 in amino acids: CASSEVRAGYNEQFF. The DNA of the CDR3 is TGTGCCAGCAGTGAAGTAAGGGCGGGCTACAATGAGCAGTTCTTC.

The chain couples TRBV4-3 to TRBJ1-1, with D maybe TRBD1 (5 bases). This CDR3 contains 13 residues. CDR1 is LGHNA, CDR2 YSLEER, per germline. Trimming pared 6 bases from V and 10 bases from J, leaving 18 bases between. As DNA, the CDR3 is TGCGCCAGCAGTTTTCATGACACTGGGGCAGCTTTCTTT. Translation: CASSFHDTGAAFF.

As DNA, the CDR3 is TGTGCCAGCAGCTTCCGACAGGGCTTCTACGAGCAGTACTTC. Encoded protein: CASSFRQGFYEQYF. The chain uses TRBV5-5 and TRBJ2-7, with 7 nucleotides matching TRBD1. Germline V gives CDR1 SGHKS, CDR2 YYEKEE (reference sequence). The CDR3 is 14 amino acids. After removal of 2 bases from V and 3 bases from J, the junction contained 5 bases not matched to a gene.

V is TRBV9 and J is TRBJ2-3, with 8 nucleotides matching TRBD2. The germline V gene has CDR1 SGDLS and CDR2 YYNGEE. This CDR3 has 15 amino acids. V lost 3 bases to trimming and J lost 0 bases; unmatched junction nucleotides: 3. DNA for the CDR3: TGTGCCAGCAGCGATAGCGGGGCGAGCACAGATACGCAGTATTTT. It translates to CASSDSGASTDTQYF.

This chain connects TRBV4-1 to TRBJ2-3; either TRBD1 or TRBD2 may fit D (5 bases each). Trimming took 3 bases from V and 1 from J, leaving 20 bases between them. The CDR3 covers 18 residues. Germline CDR1 is MGHRA and CDR2 is YSYEKL. CDR3 amino acids: CASSQGDSSFVGTDTQYF. As DNA, the CDR3 is TGCGCCAGCAGCCAGGGGGATAGCTCTTTTGTCGGCACAGATACGCAGTATTTT.

As concerns this clonotype: The junction differs from germline at one of its ends, possibly a read error. The chain links TRBV2 to TRBJ2-1; D is possibly TRBD2 (6 bases). The CDR3 length is 12 residues. CDR1 is SNHLY and CDR2 is FYNNEI in the germline V gene. CDR3 in amino acids: CTSVEGMNEQFF. CDR3 DNA sequence: TGTACCAGCGTGGAGGGAATGAATGAGCAGTTCTTC.

V usage is TRBV12-5 and J usage is TRBJ2-1, with D unresolved. The CDR3 runs 13 residues. The ends were cut back, 0 bases at V and 14 bases at J, with 14 bases in the middle. The germline V gene encodes CDR1 LGHNT and CDR2 FRNRAP. The CDR3 DNA reads TGTGCTAGTGGTTTGGTACTGAACAAATTGAAGTTCTTC. Protein sequence: CASGLVLNKLKFF.

The J gene is TRBJ2-5, the V gene TRBV27, with 15 bases that match TRBD2. Looked up from germline, CDR1 is MNHEY and CDR2 is SMNVEV (reference sequence). V shed 5 bases, J shed 1 base, and the junction held 8 bases outside the gene matches. The CDR3 is made up of 18 amino acids. In DNA form, the CDR3 reads TGTGCCAGCAGTCGTCGGACTAGCGGGGGGGCCCCCCAAGAGACCCAGTACTTC. Protein sequence: CASSRRTSGGAPQETQYF.